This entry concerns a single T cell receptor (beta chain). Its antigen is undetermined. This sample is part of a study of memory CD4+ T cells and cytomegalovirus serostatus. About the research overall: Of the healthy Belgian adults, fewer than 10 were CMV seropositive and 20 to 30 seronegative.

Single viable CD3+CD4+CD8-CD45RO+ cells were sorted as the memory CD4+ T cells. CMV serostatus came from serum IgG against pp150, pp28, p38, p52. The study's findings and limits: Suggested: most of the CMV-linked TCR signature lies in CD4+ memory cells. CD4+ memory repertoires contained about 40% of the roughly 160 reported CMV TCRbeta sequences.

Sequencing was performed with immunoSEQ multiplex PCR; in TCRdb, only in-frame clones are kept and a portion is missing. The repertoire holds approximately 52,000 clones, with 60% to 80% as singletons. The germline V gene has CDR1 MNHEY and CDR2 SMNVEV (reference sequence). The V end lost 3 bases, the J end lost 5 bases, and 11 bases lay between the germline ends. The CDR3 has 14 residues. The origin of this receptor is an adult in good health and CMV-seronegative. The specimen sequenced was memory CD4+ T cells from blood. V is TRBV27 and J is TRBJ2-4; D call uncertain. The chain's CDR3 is CASSFGSGENIQYF. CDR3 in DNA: TGTGCCAGCAGTTTTGGGTCAGGAGAAAACATTCAGTACTTC.